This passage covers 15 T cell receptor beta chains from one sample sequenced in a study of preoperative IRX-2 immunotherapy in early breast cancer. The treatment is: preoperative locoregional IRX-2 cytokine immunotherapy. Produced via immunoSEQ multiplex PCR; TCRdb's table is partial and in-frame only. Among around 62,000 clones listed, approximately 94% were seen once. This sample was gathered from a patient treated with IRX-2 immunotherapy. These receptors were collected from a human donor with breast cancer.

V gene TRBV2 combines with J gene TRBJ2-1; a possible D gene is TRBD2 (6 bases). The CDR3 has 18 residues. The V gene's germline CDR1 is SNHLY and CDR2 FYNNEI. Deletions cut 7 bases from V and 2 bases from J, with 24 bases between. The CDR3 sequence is CASTENLGAGTTYNEQFF. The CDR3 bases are TGTGCCAGCACCGAAAACCTCGGGGCGGGGACCACCTACAATGAGCAGTTCTTC.

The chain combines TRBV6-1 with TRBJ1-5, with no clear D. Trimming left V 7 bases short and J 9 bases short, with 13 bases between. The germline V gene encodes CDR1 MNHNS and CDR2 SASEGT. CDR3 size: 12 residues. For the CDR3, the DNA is TGTGCCAGCAACTTAAACCCCGCGCCCCAGCATTTT. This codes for CASNLNPAPQHF.

In nucleotides, the CDR3 is TGTGCCATCGGAGAAGGGGGCATAAGCTCCTACAATGAGCAGTTCTTC. It is translated as CAIGEGGISSYNEQFF. The chain employs TRBV10-3 and TRBJ2-1; TRBD1 matches 7 bases. From germline, CDR1 is ENHRY and CDR2 SYGVKD. After removal of 8 bases from V and 0 bases from J, the junction contained 10 bases not matched to a gene. This CDR3 region has 16 residues.

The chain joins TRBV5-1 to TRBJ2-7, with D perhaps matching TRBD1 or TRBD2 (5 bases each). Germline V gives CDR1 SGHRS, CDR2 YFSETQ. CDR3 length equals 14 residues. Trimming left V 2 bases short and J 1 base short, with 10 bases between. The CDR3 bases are TGCGCCAGCAGCTTCCGGGACGGATCCTACGAGCAGTACTTC. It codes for CASSFRDGSYEQYF.

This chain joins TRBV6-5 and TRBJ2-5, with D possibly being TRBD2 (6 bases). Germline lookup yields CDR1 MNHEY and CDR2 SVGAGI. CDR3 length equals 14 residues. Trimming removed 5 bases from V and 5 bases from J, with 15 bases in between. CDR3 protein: CASSAGRAGETQYF. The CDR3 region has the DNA TGTGCCAGCAGTGCAGGGCGCGCGGGGGAGACCCAGTACTTC.

CDR3 DNA sequence: TGTGCCACCAGCAGAGGTAGCGTGGGCCCCGGGGAGCTGTTTTTT. Translation: CATSRGSVGPGELFF. The genes are TRBV15 and TRBJ2-2, with D possibly matching TRBD2 (5 bases). In germline, CDR1 is LNHNV, CDR2 YYDKDF (reference sequence). This CDR3 has 15 amino acids. V was shortened by 1 base and J by 6 bases, with 12 bases between the two germline ends.

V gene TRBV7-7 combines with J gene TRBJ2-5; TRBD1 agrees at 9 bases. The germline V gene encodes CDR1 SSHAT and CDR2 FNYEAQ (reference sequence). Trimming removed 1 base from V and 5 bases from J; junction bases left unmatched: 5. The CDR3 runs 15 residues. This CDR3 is CASSLEGQGGETQYF. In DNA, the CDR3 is TGTGCCAGCAGCTTAGAGGGACAGGGCGGCGAGACCCAGTACTTC.

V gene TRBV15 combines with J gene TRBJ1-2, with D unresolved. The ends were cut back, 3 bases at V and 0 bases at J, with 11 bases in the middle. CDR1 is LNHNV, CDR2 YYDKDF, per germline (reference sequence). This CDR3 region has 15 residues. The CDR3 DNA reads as TGTGCCACCAGCAGTAAACACTCTACTAACTATGGCTACACCTTC. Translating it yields CATSSKHSTNYGYTF.

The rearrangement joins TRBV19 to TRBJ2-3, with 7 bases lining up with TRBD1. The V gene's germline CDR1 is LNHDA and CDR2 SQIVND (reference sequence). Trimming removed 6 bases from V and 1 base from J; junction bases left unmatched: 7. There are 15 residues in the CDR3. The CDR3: CASRPNRGGTDTQYF. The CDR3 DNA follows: TGTGCCAGTAGGCCAAACAGGGGAGGCACAGATACGCAGTATTTT.

The CDR3 DNA follows: TGTGCCAGCTCGCCGGGACAGGGAAACACCATATATTTT. Translated: CASSPGQGNTIYF. The chain carries TRBV18 and TRBJ1-3; 7 positions match TRBD1. Germline loops: CDR1 KGHSH, CDR2 LQKENI. The CDR3 is 13 residues long. Trimming removed 6 bases from V and 4 bases from J; junction bases left unmatched: 3.

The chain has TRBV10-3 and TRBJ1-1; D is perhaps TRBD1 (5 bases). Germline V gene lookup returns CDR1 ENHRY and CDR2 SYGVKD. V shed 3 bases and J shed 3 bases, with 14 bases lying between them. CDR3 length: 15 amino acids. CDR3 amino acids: CAISDQGVLYTEAFF. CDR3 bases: TGTGCCATCAGTGACCAAGGGGTCCTTTACACTGAAGCTTTCTTT.

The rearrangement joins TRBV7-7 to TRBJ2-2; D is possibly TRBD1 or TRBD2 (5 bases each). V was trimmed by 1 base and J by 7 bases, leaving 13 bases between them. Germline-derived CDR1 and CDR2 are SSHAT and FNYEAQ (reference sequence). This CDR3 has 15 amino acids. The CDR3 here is CASSLVPRGSGELFF. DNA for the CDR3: TGTGCCAGCAGCTTAGTGCCCCGGGGCAGCGGGGAGCTGTTTTTT.

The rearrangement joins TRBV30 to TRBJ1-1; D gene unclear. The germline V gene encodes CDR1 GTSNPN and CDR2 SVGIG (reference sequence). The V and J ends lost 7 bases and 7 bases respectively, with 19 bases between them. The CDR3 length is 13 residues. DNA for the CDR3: TGTGCCTCCCGCTCGGGATGGGGAAGTGAAGCTTTCTTT. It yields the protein CASRSGWGSEAFF. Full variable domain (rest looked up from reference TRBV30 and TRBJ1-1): SQTIHQWPATLVQPVGSPLSLECTVEGTSNPNLYWYRQAAGRGLQLLFYSVGIGQISSEVPQNLSASRPQDRQFILSSKKLLLSDSGFYLCASRSGWGSEAFFGQGTRLTVV.

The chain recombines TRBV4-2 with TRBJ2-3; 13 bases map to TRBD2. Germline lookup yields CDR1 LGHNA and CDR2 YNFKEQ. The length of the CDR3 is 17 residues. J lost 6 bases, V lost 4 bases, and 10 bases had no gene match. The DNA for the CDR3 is TGTGCCAGCAGCCTACTAGGGACTAGCGGGATGGGGGATACGCAGTATTTT. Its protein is CASSLLGTSGMGDTQYF.

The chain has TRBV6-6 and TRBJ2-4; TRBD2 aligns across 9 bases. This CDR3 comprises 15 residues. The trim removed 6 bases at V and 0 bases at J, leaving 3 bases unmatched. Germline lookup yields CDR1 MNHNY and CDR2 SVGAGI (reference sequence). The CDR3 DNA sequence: TGTGCCAGCAGAGAGCGGGGGGAAGCCAAAAACATTCAGTACTTC. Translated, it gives CASRERGEAKNIQYF.